This T cell receptor (beta chain) was found in a study of cytomegalovirus exposure and HLA in healthy donors. A multiplex PCR was run with 60 Vbeta primers and 13 Jbeta primers. The table came from immunoSEQ multiplex PCR; TCRdb's copy has only in-frame clones and leaves some out. This sample has about 140,000 clones; around 75% occur once, and the top ten carry 1.2%. Study results and caveats: Associated with cytomegalovirus, according to the listing, were approximately 160 TCR beta chains. Despite most TCR sequences being rare, some public TCRs occurred in many donors. A later analysis found most CMV-associated TCR beta chains apparently HLA-restricted. For TCR beta chains, V- and J-gene trimming was later linked to a missense DCLRE1C variant.

The CDR3 is 11 residues long. In the case of this clone: The antigen is undetermined.

This clonotype originated in a female donor in good health and CMV-seronegative. V gene TRBV21-1 combines with J gene TRBJ1-4; the DNA was not compared with TRBD1, the D call given in the table. TRBV21-1 is described as a pseudogene. The sequenced material came from PBMCs. The CDR3 region is CASTCSEKLFF. The DNA for the CDR3 is TGTGCCAGCACCTGCAGTGAAAAACTGTTTTTT.